This T cell receptor beta chain was captured in a study of T cells after posttransplantation cyclophosphamide. This clone was recorded at least ten times. What it binds is unknown. Study-wide results and caveats: Recipient CMV seropositivity and CMV reactivation strongly tracked TRB clonality. TRB overlap between skin or GI tissue T cells and blood was limited.

The data were produced by immunoSEQ multiplex PCR, yet TCRdb's version contains in-frame clones alone and is incomplete. Observed in the sample are 25,000 to 35,000 clones, none of them singletons. The CDR3 totals 13 residues. CDR1 is ENHRY and CDR2 is SYGVKD in the germline V gene. Trimming removed 0 bases at V and 8 bases at J, with 8 bases between. This sequence joins TRBV10-3 and TRBJ2-1; the D is unclear. The TCR sequence derives from a woman in her 30s in good health and a related stem cell transplant donor. The source material was PBMCs. In DNA form, the CDR3 reads TGTGCCATCAGTGAGTCGATCCTAGATGAGCAGTTCTTC. This sequence encodes CAISESILDEQFF.